Each of the 9 T cell receptor beta chains below was sequenced from the same sample in a study of blood T cell repertoires in COVID-19. This table comes from immunoSEQ multiplex PCR, and its TCRdb copy is limited to in-frame clones, with some not included. The sample includes about 170,000 clones, approximately 86% seen only once; the top ten take 1% to 1.5%. The material sequenced was peripheral blood. These receptors came from a man aged 60 to 69 who had recovered from COVID-19.

The chain joins TRBV7-2 to TRBJ2-3, with TRBD2 matching 7 bases. The CDR3 consists of 16 residues. V lost 0 bases, J lost 0 bases, and 3 bases stayed unmatched. Germline V gene data show CDR1 as SGHTA and CDR2 as FQGNSA. CDR3 in amino acids: CASSLAGGMSTDTQYF. CDR3 sequence (DNA): TGTGCCAGCAGCTTAGCCGGGGGGATGAGCACAGATACGCAGTATTTT.

The chain combines TRBV19 with TRBJ2-1, with 7 bases that match TRBD2. The CDR3 runs to 17 residues. The V gene end was trimmed by 6 bases and the J gene end by 7 bases; junction bases not matched to a gene: 18. Germline V gene data show CDR1 as LNHDA and CDR2 as SQIVND (reference sequence). The CDR3 sequence: CASREQKRGGGTNEQFF. The CDR3 coding sequence is TGTGCCAGTAGGGAGCAGAAGCGGGGAGGCGGGACGAATGAGCAGTTCTTC.

V and J are TRBV7-2 and TRBJ2-1; 7 bases map to TRBD2. This CDR3 has 13 amino acids. V gave up 5 bases and J gave up 15 bases; unmatched junction bases: 13. Germline V gives CDR1 SGHTA, CDR2 FQGNSA. The CDR3 sequence: CASSTPNRGEWFF. CDR3 nucleotides: TGTGCCAGCAGCACTCCCAACCGGGGGGAGTGGTTCTTC. The complete variable domain, with remaining parts taken from reference TRBV7-2 and TRBJ2-1, reads GAGVSQSPSNKVTEKGKDVELRCDPISGHTALYWYRQSLGQGLEFLIYFQGNSAPDKSGLPSDRFSAERTGGSVSTLTIQRTQQEDSAVYLCASSTPNRGEWFFGPGTRLTVL.

The chain has TRBV19 and TRBJ1-2; weak D call: TRBD1 (6 bases). The CDR3 contains 17 residues. Germline V CDR1 and CDR2: LNHDA, SQIVND (reference sequence). V lost 5 bases to trimming and J lost 0 bases, with 19 bases between them. CDR3 amino acids: CASSPGGQGRTNYGYTF. Written as DNA, the CDR3 is TGTGCCAGTAGTCCCGGGGGGCAGGGCAGAACTAACTATGGCTACACCTTC.

This chain joins TRBV6-5 and TRBJ1-2; 7 bases fit TRBD1. From germline, CDR1 is MNHEY and CDR2 SVGAGI. The V segment lost 2 bases and the J segment 5 bases; nucleotides outside the gene matches: 8. This CDR3 region has 15 residues. The CDR3 nucleotides are TGTGCCAGCAGTTACCTTTCCGGGACAGAGTATGGCTACACCTTC. Its protein product is CASSYLSGTEYGYTF.

The genes are TRBV12-3 or TRBV12-4 and TRBJ1-2, with D maybe TRBD1 (6 bases). V lost 10 bases to trimming and J lost 10 bases, with 19 bases between them. The CDR3 is made up of 12 amino acids. The CDR3 region is CATSEQGPAYTF. CDR3 DNA: TGTGCCACCTCGGAACAGGGACCGGCCTACACCTTC.

The chain recombines TRBV10-3 with TRBJ2-2; 11 bases fit TRBD2. The ends lost 3 bases at V and 4 bases at J; junction bases unmatched: 7. Germline CDR1 reads ENHRY; CDR2 reads SYGVKD. The CDR3 length is 17 residues. CDR3 sequence: CAISESLAGGPTGELFF. Written as DNA, the CDR3 is TGTGCCATCAGTGAATCTTTAGCGGGGGGGCCCACCGGGGAGCTGTTTTTT.

The chain links TRBV15 to TRBJ1-4; weak D call: TRBD1 (5 bases). The CDR3 extends over 16 amino acids. The V end was cut by 2 bases, the J end by 3 bases, with 13 bases between. From germline, CDR1 is LNHNV and CDR2 YYDKDF (reference sequence). CDR3 in amino acids: CATSRTTGVSNEKLFF. CDR3 sequence (DNA): TGTGCCACCAGCAGAACCACGGGGGTATCTAATGAAAAACTGTTTTTT.

The gene calls are TRBV18 and TRBJ2-7; 9 nucleotides agree with TRBD1. The CDR3 spans 15 residues. Germline-derived CDR1 and CDR2 are KGHSH and LQKENI. V shed 5 bases and J 1 base; nucleotides not matched to a gene: 6. Written as DNA, the CDR3 is TGTGCCAGCTCAGGCCCCGGACAGGGGTCCTACGAGCAGTACTTC. This translates into CASSGPGQGSYEQYF.